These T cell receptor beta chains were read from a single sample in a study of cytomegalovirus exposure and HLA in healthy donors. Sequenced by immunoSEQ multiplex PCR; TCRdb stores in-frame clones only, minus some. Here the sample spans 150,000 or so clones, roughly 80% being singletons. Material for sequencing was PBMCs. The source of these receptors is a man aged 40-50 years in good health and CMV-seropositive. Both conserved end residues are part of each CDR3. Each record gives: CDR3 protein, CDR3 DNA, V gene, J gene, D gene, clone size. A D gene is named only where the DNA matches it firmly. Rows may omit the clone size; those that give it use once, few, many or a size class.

CASRAHRLAGQYF	TGTGCCAGCAGGGCTCACAGACTAGCGGGACAGTACTTC	TRBV28	TRBJ2-7	TRBD2	.
CASSWDRAQETQYF	TGTGCCAGCAGTTGGGACAGGGCCCAAGAGACCCAGTACTTC	TRBV5-4	TRBJ2-5	TRBD1	.
CSANKGNTIYF	TGCAGTGCTAACAAAGGAAACACCATATATTTT	TRBV20-1	TRBJ1-3	.	.
CASSGQGNTGELFF	TGTGCCAGCAGCGGACAGGGGAATACCGGGGAGCTGTTTTTT	TRBV6-6	TRBJ2-2	TRBD1	once
CASSLGGTATYEQYF	TGTGCCAGCAGCTTGGGTGGGACAGCGACGTACGAGCAGTACTTC	TRBV5-4	TRBJ2-7	TRBD1	.
CASSVGASGSAGELFF	TGTGCCAGCAGCGTAGGGGCTAGCGGGTCGGCCGGGGAGCTGTTTTTT	TRBV9	TRBJ2-2	TRBD2	.
CASSPGRQGNIYEQYF	TGTGCCAGCTCACCGGGGCGACAAGGAAACATCTACGAGCAGTACTTC	TRBV18	TRBJ2-7	.	.
CASSLLATGLSSDTQYF	TGTGCCAGCAGTTTATTAGCTACAGGGTTGTCATCAGATACGCAGTATTTT	TRBV27	TRBJ2-3	.	.
CSATENTEAFF	TGCAGCGCGACAGAGAACACTGAAGCTTTCTTT	TRBV29-1	TRBJ1-1	.	.
CASSRGQNQETQYF	TGTGCCAGCAGCCGTGGACAGAACCAAGAGACCCAGTACTTC	TRBV5-6	TRBJ2-5	.	.
CAWRLQGNTEAFF	TGTGCCTGGAGATTACAGGGGAACACTGAAGCTTTCTTT	TRBV30	TRBJ1-1	.	.
CASSPYSGELFF	TGTGCCAGCTCACCATATTCCGGGGAGCTGTTTTTT	TRBV18	TRBJ2-2	.	.
CASSFGAGGYTF	TGTGCCAGCAGCTTTGGGGCAGGGGGCTACACCTTC	TRBV5-6	TRBJ1-2	.	.
CASSTSGGPGNTIYF	TGCGCCAGCAGCACCTCAGGGGGGCCTGGAAACACCATATATTTT	TRBV5-1	TRBJ1-3	TRBD1	.
CSSSNRDSSPYEQYF	TGTTCCAGCAGCAACCGGGACAGTTCACCCTACGAGCAGTACTTC	TRBV7-9	TRBJ2-7	TRBD1	.
CASSAQGSNTGELFF	TGTGCCAGCAGCGCACAGGGATCTAACACCGGGGAGCTGTTTTTT	TRBV9	TRBJ2-2	.	.
CASAVAGLYEQYF	TGTGCCAGCGCAGTAGCGGGATTGTACGAGCAGTACTTC	TRBV27	TRBJ2-7	TRBD2	.
CASSYSGRNEQFF	TGTGCCAGCAGCTATAGCGGGAGGAATGAGCAGTTCTTC	TRBV2	TRBJ2-1	TRBD2	.
CASYPELAKNSQYF	TGTGCCAGCTACCCGGAACTAGCCAAAAACAGTCAGTACTTC	TRBV2	TRBJ2-4	.	.
CASSSMTSEDDEQFF	TGTGCCAGCAGCTCCATGACTAGCGAGGATGATGAGCAGTTCTTC	TRBV28	TRBJ2-1	TRBD2	.
CASSLKAGTYNEQFF	TGTGCCAGCAGCTTAAAGGCGGGGACCTACAATGAGCAGTTCTTC	TRBV7-3	TRBJ2-1	.	.
CASSYTGTGDPINAYEQYF	TGTGCCAGCAGTTATACCGGGACAGGGGACCCTATAAACGCCTACGAGCAGTACTTC	TRBV28	TRBJ2-7	TRBD1	.
CASSVTGTDQPQHF	TGTGCCAGCAGCGTCACCGGGACAGATCAGCCCCAGCATTTT	TRBV7-9	TRBJ1-5	TRBD1	.
CASSVGTGAAQSGYTF	TGTGCCAGCAGCGTTGGGACAGGGGCCGCCCAGTCTGGCTACACCTTC	TRBV5-5	TRBJ1-2	TRBD1	once
CASSRRGATYNEQFF	TGTGCCAGCAGCCGCCGGGGGGCCACCTACAATGAGCAGTTCTTC	TRBV7-2	TRBJ2-1	.	.
CASTHGDFLYEQYF	TGTGCCAGCACCCATGGGGACTTTCTCTACGAGCAGTACTTC	TRBV28	TRBJ2-7	.	.
CASSPPNTDTQYF	TGTGCCAGCTCACCACCTAACACAGATACGCAGTATTTT	TRBV18	TRBJ2-3	.	.
CASQKQGNYEKLFF	TGTGCCAGCCAAAAACAGGGGAATTATGAAAAACTGTTTTTT	TRBV2	TRBJ1-4	TRBD1	.
CASSPGGSLQETQYF	TGTGCCAGCAGCCCGGGAGGGAGCCTCCAAGAGACCCAGTACTTC	TRBV5-4	TRBJ2-5	TRBD2	few
CASSFKPDRDYEQYF	TGTGCCAGCAGTTTTAAACCTGACAGGGACTACGAGCAGTACTTC	TRBV28	TRBJ2-7	TRBD1	few
CASSIGVLGYGYTF	TGTGCCAGTAGTATCGGGGTTCTTGGCTATGGCTACACCTTC	TRBV19	TRBJ1-2	.	.
CASSEMGTSGDSALYEQYF	TGTGCCAGTAGTGAGATGGGGACTAGCGGGGATTCCGCCCTTTACGAGCAGTACTTC	TRBV19	TRBJ2-7	TRBD2	.
CASSPGTGSNQPQHF	TGTGCCAGTAGCCCCGGGACAGGGAGCAATCAGCCCCAGCATTTT	TRBV19	TRBJ1-5	TRBD1	.
CASRPDVARSTQYF	TGTGCCAGCAGACCTGACGTTGCGAGGTCGACCCAGTACTTC	TRBV6-5	TRBJ2-5	.	.
CASSPGGTDTQYF	TGTGCCAGCAGTCCCGGGGGCACAGATACGCAGTATTTT	TRBV28	TRBJ2-3	.	.